This record covers a single T cell receptor (beta chain). The antigen is undetermined. Clones were read by immunoSEQ multiplex PCR, and TCRdb kept only the in-frame ones, dropping some. The table records 45,000 to 65,000 clones, around 90% of them present only once. While the first cohort had some 700 subjects, the donors belonged to the separate validation cohort of over a hundred subjects. The sample is drawn from a study of cytomegalovirus exposure and HLA in healthy donors. Study conclusions and caveats: Despite most TCR sequences being rare, some public TCRs occurred in many donors.

This CDR3 has 15 amino acids. The trim removed 3 bases at V and 5 bases at J, leaving 6 bases unmatched. The source of this sequence is a woman in her late teens or twenties in good health and CMV-seropositive. What was sequenced was PBMCs. V is TRBV5-3 and J is TRBJ1-5; 9 bases agree with TRBD1. TRBV5-3 is filed as an ORF, its function uncertain. The CDR3 DNA reads TGTGCCAGAAGCTGCCCCGGGACAGGGCATCAGCCCCAGCATTTT. Its translation: CARSCPGTGHQPQHF.